This paragraph reports one T cell receptor beta chain. CDR3 size: 15 residues. Trimming at V came to 5 bases and at J to 8 bases, leaving 9 bases not matched to a gene. Germline V gives CDR1 MDHEN, CDR2 SYDVKM. TCRdb re-derived calls from the RT-PCR reads in MiXCR, one entry per CDR3 protein. The sample lists about 570,000 distinct CDR3 sequences, 10% to 12% occurring once. This sample was taken from a study of response to subunit inactivated influenza vaccine. These same records also appear under a second study, on T cells expressing NK-cell markers. As that study records: In generating TCR beta cDNA, 5'RACE template switching with UMIs was used.

This sequence originates from a man in his fifties who received an inactivated influenza vaccine. The starting material was PBMCs from blood, obtained on the day of vaccination. The V gene is TRBV28, the J gene TRBJ2-1, with TRBD2 matching 10 bases. DNA for the CDR3: TGTGCCAGCAGTCCACCAGCGGGGGGGCGGGATGAGCAGTTCTTC. The encoded protein is CASSPPAGGRDEQFF.